The 9 T cell receptor beta chains presented below share a single source sample, sequenced in a study of control samples from healthy donors and cancer patients (dated by TCRdb to 2020 to 2022). The receptor library was made with the immunoSEQ multiplex PCR assay. Held by TCRdb, this immuneACCESS table contains in-frame sequences only and omits some clones. Under half of the omission traces to an unresolved V gene where checked; the cause of the rest is unknown. Across this sample there are some 71,000 clones, with about nine tenths seen only once. Of the sample, roughly 1.2% is held by the ten largest clones. Material for sequencing was PBMCs. The receptors shown here come from a woman between 50 and 59 years old with colorectal cancer.

The CDR3 sequence is CASSSRGGPYGYTF. In DNA, the CDR3 is TGTGCCAGCAGCTCCCGAGGGGGCCCCTATGGCTACACCTTC. This chain connects TRBV7-9 to TRBJ1-2; 7 nucleotides match TRBD1. The junction had 6 bases not matched to a gene; V was cut back by 4 bases and J by 4 bases. Germline lookup yields CDR1 SEHNR and CDR2 FQNEAQ (reference sequence). There are 14 residues in the CDR3.

The chain is built from TRBV3-1 (or the pseudogene TRBV3-2) and TRBJ2-5; possibly TRBD2 for D (5 bases). Germline lookup yields CDR1 LGHDT and CDR2 YNNKEL (reference sequence). The CDR3 is 14 amino acids. V shed 5 bases and J shed 5 bases, with 15 bases lying between them. The CDR3 DNA reads TGTGCCAGCAGCGCCCCTAGTAGAGGGGAGACCCAGTACTTC. Encoded protein: CASSAPSRGETQYF.

The chain is built from TRBV5-1 and TRBJ1-3; no firm D call. Deletions cut 1 base from V and 5 bases from J, with 10 bases between. The CDR3 is 14 amino acids. Germline assignment: CDR1 SGHRS and CDR2 YFSETQ. The CDR3 spells CASSLTYRRNTIYF. The CDR3, as DNA: TGCGCCAGCAGCTTGACATACCGTAGAAACACCATATATTTT. The entire variable domain, with the rest obtained from reference TRBV5-1 and TRBJ1-3, is as follows: KAGVTQTPRYLIKTRGQQVTLSCSPISGHRSVSWYQQTPGQGLQFLFEYFSETQRNKGNFPGRFSGRQFSNSRSEMNVSTLELGDSALYLCASSLTYRRNTIYFGEGSWLTVV.

The CDR3 reads CASSYAETQYF. CDR3 in DNA: TGTGCCAGCAGTTACGCGGAGACCCAGTACTTC. The chain recombines TRBV6-2 or TRBV6-3 with TRBJ2-5; no definite D call. The length of the CDR3 is 11 residues. Germline CDR1 and CDR2: MNHEY and SVGEGT. Trimming took off 2 bases at V and 5 bases at J, with 3 bases between the two ends.

The chain couples TRBV7-2 to TRBJ2-2; no clear D. Germline-derived CDR1 and CDR2 are SGHTA and FQGNSA. The CDR3 covers 14 residues. V shed 6 bases and J shed 6 bases, with 14 bases lying between them. The CDR3 DNA reads as TGTGCCAGCAGTCCCCGCCCTCTACCCGGGGAGCTGTTTTTT. Residues: CASSPRPLPGELFF.

This chain links TRBV10-2 with TRBJ2-7, with a weak D call TRBD2 (5 bases). This CDR3 region has 12 residues. Germline V lookup: CDR1 WSHSY, CDR2 SAAADI. Trimming removed 3 bases at V and 6 bases at J, with 9 bases between. The CDR3 sequence: CASSDPAGEQYF. The CDR3 nucleotides are TGCGCCAGCAGTGACCCGGCGGGCGAGCAGTACTTC.

In this sample, this clone turned up a few times. The chain carries TRBV6-6 and TRBJ1-2, with D maybe TRBD1 (6 bases). Germline loops: CDR1 MNHNY, CDR2 SVGAGI (reference sequence). CDR3 length: 14 amino acids. V was cut by 5 bases and J by 7 bases, with 17 bases left in between. The CDR3 DNA follows: TGTGCCAGCAGTCAAGATCAGGGGAATCTTGGCTACACCTTC. It is translated as CASSQDQGNLGYTF.

The chain carries TRBV24-1 and TRBJ2-2; 8 bases are shared with TRBD1. The CDR3 runs 15 residues. After removal of 11 bases from V and 1 base from J, the junction contained 8 bases not matched to a gene. CDR1 and CDR2 from the germline V gene are KGHDR and SFDVKD. DNA for the CDR3: TGTGCCATAAGACAGGGGCCTAAGAACACCGGGGAGCTGTTTTTT. It encodes CAIRQGPKNTGELFF.

The chain combines TRBV4-1 with TRBJ2-1; D not certain. The V and J ends lost 1 base and 7 bases respectively, with 11 bases between them. The CDR3 is 14 residues long. The V gene's germline CDR1 is MGHRA and CDR2 YSYEKL. CDR3: CASSQVIRGNEQFF. The CDR3 DNA is TGCGCCAGCAGCCAAGTTATACGAGGAAATGAGCAGTTCTTC.